The clone carrying this T cell receptor beta chain is labeled as medium-sized (0.01 to 0.1%). From germline, CDR1 is SGHVS and CDR2 FNYEAQ. Trimming took off 4 bases at V and 2 bases at J, with 12 bases between the two ends. The CDR3 is 15 amino acids. TCRdb passed the RT-PCR reads through MiXCR, listing each CDR3 protein once. This table holds roughly 4,400 distinct CDR3 sequences, roughly 34% found once. Input material: memory CD4+ T cells from salivary gland. The chain combines TRBV7-6 with TRBJ1-5; D not resolved. The source is a female donor with primary Sjogren's syndrome. DNA for the CDR3: TGTGCCAGCAGCTCCCTTCGGGATGGCAATCAGCCCCAGCATTTT. Protein sequence: CASSSLRDGNQPQHF. The whole variable domain, remainder taken from reference TRBV7-6 and TRBJ1-5, is GAGVSQSPRYKVTKRGQDVALRCDPISGHVSLYWYRQALGQGPEFLTYFNYEAQQDKSGLPNDRFSAERPEGSISTLTIQRTEQRDSAMYRCASSSLRDGNQPQHFGDGTRLSIL.